The next 19 T cell receptor beta chains were all read from a single sample in a study of PD-L1 blockade in urothelial cancer. The method was immunoSEQ multiplex PCR; TCRdb's version includes in-frame clones alone and lacks a portion of them. Here the sample spans under 130,000 clones, approximately 85% being singletons. The source material was PBMCs, sampled around atezolizumab (anti-PD-L1) treatment. These receptors were obtained from a man aged 50-60 years with urothelial cancer.

This chain links TRBV5-1 with TRBJ2-7, with TRBD2 identical over 15 bases. The CDR3 totals 17 residues. Germline CDR1 is SGHRS and CDR2 is YFSETQ. After removal of 0 bases from V and 2 bases from J, the junction contained 3 bases not matched to a gene. The CDR3 loop reads CASSLDGLAGGTYEQYF. The CDR3 region has the DNA TGCGCCAGCAGCTTGGATGGACTAGCGGGAGGGACCTACGAGCAGTACTTC.

The CDR3 DNA is TGTGCCAGCAGCCCCCCGGAGGGGTACGAGCAGTACTTC. Protein: CASSPPEGYEQYF. This chain uses TRBV11-2 with TRBJ2-7, with D possibly being TRBD2 (6 bases). Germline V gives CDR1 SGHAT, CDR2 FQNNGV. There are 13 residues in the CDR3. V shed 5 bases and J shed 4 bases, with 12 bases lying between them.

The chain employs TRBV30 and TRBJ1-4; TRBD1 matches at 7 bases. The CDR3 covers 14 residues. Germline lookup yields CDR1 GTSNPN and CDR2 SVGIG (reference sequence). V shed 1 base, J shed 4 bases, and the junction held 3 bases outside the gene matches. The DNA for the CDR3 is TGTGCCTGGAGTGGAAACAGGGGTAATGAAAAACTGTTTTTT. Translating gives CAWSGNRGNEKLFF.

The genes are TRBV7-2 and TRBJ1-6; maybe TRBD1 (6 bases). The CDR3 has 13 amino acids. CDR1 is SGHTA, CDR2 FQGNSA, per germline. Trimming took 8 bases from V and 9 from J, leaving 14 bases between them. The CDR3: CASGTGTISPLHF. CDR3 nucleotide sequence: TGTGCCAGCGGTACCGGGACAATTTCACCCCTCCACTTT.

The chain couples TRBV28 to TRBJ1-2, with D unresolved. Per germline, CDR1 MDHEN and CDR2 SYDVKM. Between the trimmed V and J ends, which lost 10 bases and 4 bases, there was a span of 10 bases. The CDR3 totals 11 residues. The DNA of the CDR3 is TGTGCCATTTCCTACAGCTATGGCTACACCTTC. Translated: CAISYSYGYTF.

This clone has just one count. The chain combines TRBV4-1 with TRBJ2-1, with a tentative D call TRBD2 (5 bases). The CDR3 is 16 amino acids. CDR1 is MGHRA and CDR2 is YSYEKL in the germline V gene. Trimming took 0 bases from V and 2 from J, leaving 11 bases between them. This CDR3 is CASSQDRSGAYNEQFF. CDR3 coding DNA: TGCGCCAGCAGCCAAGATCGGAGCGGTGCCTACAATGAGCAGTTCTTC.

The rearrangement links TRBV7-2 to TRBJ2-1; no clear D. CDR1 and CDR2 from the germline V gene are SGHTA and FQGNSA. The CDR3 extends over 12 amino acids. V lost 0 bases, J lost 6 bases, and 3 bases lay in between. The CDR3, as DNA: TGTGCCAGCAGCTTAGCTCTCAATGAGCAGTTCTTC. Its translation is CASSLALNEQFF. Based on the CDR3 plus reference TRBV7-2 and TRBJ2-1, the full variable domain is GAGVSQSPSNKVTEKGKDVELRCDPISGHTALYWYRQSLGQGLEFLIYFQGNSAPDKSGLPSDRFSAERTGGSVSTLTIQRTQQEDSAVYLCASSLALNEQFFGPGTRLTVL.

The genes are TRBV5-1 and TRBJ2-7; TRBD2 matches at 10 bases. Germline V gives CDR1 SGHRS, CDR2 YFSETQ. The CDR3 consists of 15 residues. The J segment lost 3 bases and the V segment lost 0 bases, leaving 3 bases of the junction unmatched. CDR3 coding DNA: TGCGCCAGCAGCTTGGCGCTAGCGGGAGTCTACGAGCAGTACTTC. Residues: CASSLALAGVYEQYF.

The chain joins TRBV6-5 to TRBJ1-3; 8 bases line up with TRBD1. V shed 2 bases, J shed 2 bases, and the junction held 5 bases outside the gene matches. Germline CDR1 MNHEY, CDR2 SVGAGI. The CDR3 has 16 amino acids. CDR3 loop: CASSYQQGATGNTIYF. CDR3 DNA sequence: TGTGCCAGCAGTTACCAGCAGGGGGCGACTGGAAACACCATATATTTT.

The chain links TRBV7-2 to TRBJ1-6; the D is unclear. The germline V gene encodes CDR1 SGHTA and CDR2 FQGNSA. Deletions cut 1 base from V and 9 bases from J, with 7 bases between. This CDR3 is 13 amino acids long. CDR3 coding DNA: TGTGCCAGCAGCTTAGACAGAACTTCACCCCTCCACTTT. Encoded protein: CASSLDRTSPLHF.

The chain carries TRBV5-4 and TRBJ2-7; TRBD1 aligns across 9 bases. The CDR3 extends over 16 amino acids. CDR1 and CDR2 from the germline V gene are SGHNT and YYREEE (reference sequence). Trimming cost V 3 bases and J 2 bases; bases outside gene matches: 9. CDR3 in amino acids: CASSSNRGRLPYEQYF. The DNA for the CDR3 is TGTGCCAGCAGCTCCAACAGGGGGCGGCTTCCCTACGAGCAGTACTTC. Drawing the rest from reference TRBV5-4 and TRBJ2-7, the complete variable domain is ETGVTQSPTHLIKTRGQQVTLRCSSQSGHNTVSWYQQALGQGPQFIFQYYREEENGRGNFPPRFSGLQFPNYSSELNVNALELDDSALYLCASSSNRGRLPYEQYFGPGTRLTVT.

This clone was counted between two and nine times. The chain employs TRBV27 and TRBJ1-6; tentatively, D is TRBD1 (6 bases). Germline loops: CDR1 MNHEY, CDR2 SMNVEV (reference sequence). The CDR3 is 16 amino acids. Trimming left V 7 bases short and J 7 bases short, with 20 bases between. CDR3 region: CASTSYRASGNSPLHF. The CDR3 region has the DNA TGTGCCAGCACCTCTTACAGGGCATCGGGCAATTCACCCCTCCACTTT.

The V gene is TRBV4-1, the J gene TRBJ2-1, with 10 bases matching TRBD2. Looked up from germline, CDR1 is MGHRA and CDR2 is YSYEKL. Trimming took 0 bases from V and 2 from J; bases not matched to a gene: 1. The CDR3 extends over 16 amino acids. CDR3 protein: CASSQDLAGAYNEQFF. CDR3 bases: TGCGCCAGCAGCCAAGATCTAGCGGGAGCCTACAATGAGCAGTTCTTC.

This clone was detected only once. The chain couples TRBV20-1 to TRBJ2-5; no reliable D call. The CDR3 is made up of 11 amino acids. Trimming stripped 7 bases from V and 0 bases from J, with 6 bases between. The germline CDR1 and CDR2 sequences are DFQATT and SNEGSKA (reference sequence). The CDR3: CSDVDQETQYF. DNA for the CDR3: TGCAGTGATGTAGACCAAGAGACCCAGTACTTC.

This clone came up once. The chain couples TRBV5-1 to TRBJ2-5; D is possibly TRBD1 (5 bases). Trimming left V 3 bases short and J 4 bases short, with 7 bases between. Germline V CDR1 and CDR2: SGHRS, YFSETQ. The CDR3 has 12 residues. CDR3 residues: CASSYQGETQYF. CDR3 DNA: TGCGCCAGCAGCTACCAGGGAGAGACCCAGTACTTC.

The genes are TRBV7-3 and TRBJ1-1, with 9 bases aligning to TRBD1. Germline loops: CDR1 SGHTA, CDR2 FQGTGA. The CDR3 consists of 15 residues. The V segment lost 5 bases and the J segment 7 bases; nucleotides outside the gene matches: 11. In DNA form, the CDR3 reads TGTGCCAGCAGCCTATCACCACAGGGGGCGGGTGAAGCTTTCTTT. This encodes CASSLSPQGAGEAFF.

The CDR3 here is CASSFGQGNNEKLFF. The CDR3 DNA sequence: TGTGCCAGCAGCTTTGGACAGGGGAATAATGAAAAACTGTTTTTT. V gene TRBV7-9 combines with J gene TRBJ1-4, with 9 positions matching TRBD1. Germline V gene sequence: CDR1 SEHNR, CDR2 FQNEAQ (reference sequence). After removal of 3 bases from V and 4 bases from J, the junction contained 3 bases not matched to a gene. This CDR3 has 15 amino acids.

The chain links TRBV18 to TRBJ2-7, with 8 bases lining up with TRBD2. The CDR3 covers 14 residues. Unmatched junction bases numbered 5, after V lost 5 bases and J lost 2 bases. CDR1 and CDR2 from the germline V gene are KGHSH and LQKENI. CDR3 region: CASSGAGGPYEQYF. CDR3 sequence (DNA): TGTGCCAGCTCAGGTGCGGGAGGCCCCTACGAGCAGTACTTC. Filled out from reference TRBV18 and TRBJ2-7, the complete variable domain reads NAGVMQNPRHLVRRRGQEARLRCSPMKGHSHVYWYRQLPEEGLKFMVYLQKENIIDESGMPKERFSAEFPKEGPSILRIQQVVRGDSAAYFCASSGAGGPYEQYFGPGTRLTVT.

The chain carries TRBV18 and TRBJ2-2; 8 bases agree with TRBD2. Looked up from germline, CDR1 is KGHSH and CDR2 is LQKENI. The CDR3 contains 17 residues. Trimming at V came to 2 bases and at J to 6 bases, leaving 11 bases not matched to a gene. CDR3 in amino acids: CASSPTTGSGKPGELFF. The CDR3 DNA follows: TGTGCCAGCTCACCAACCACGGGTAGCGGGAAACCCGGGGAGCTGTTTTTT. The variable domain in full, with the rest retrieved from reference TRBV18 and TRBJ2-2, is NAGVMQNPRHLVRRRGQEARLRCSPMKGHSHVYWYRQLPEEGLKFMVYLQKENIIDESGMPKERFSAEFPKEGPSILRIQQVVRGDSAAYFCASSPTTGSGKPGELFFGEGSRLTVL.